A single sample is the source of the 24 T cell receptor beta chains below, sequenced in a study of immune evolution from preneoplasia to lung adenocarcinoma (dated by TCRdb to the early 2020s). The library was generated by the immunoSEQ multiplex PCR assay. Drawn from immuneACCESS, this table holds only the in-frame rearrangements with V and J called that TCRdb kept. Clones are partly lost; checked studies trace under half to an unresolved V gene and leave the rest unexplained. The sample table holds around 40,000 clones, of which roughly 80% were seen once. The ten most abundant clones make up around 4.7% of the sample. Sequencing used FFPE invasive lung adenocarcinoma tissue. This specimen's cell subset or site label, per the study, means: frankly invasive lung adenocarcinoma (ADC). These receptor sequences come from a person between 60 and 70 years old with lung adenocarcinoma.

This clone came up a few times. This sequence joins TRBV30 and TRBJ1-3; D is possibly TRBD1 (6 bases). The V end lost 4 bases, the J end lost 2 bases, and 6 bases lay between the germline ends. CDR1 and CDR2 from the germline V gene are GTSNPN and SVGIG (reference sequence). CDR3 length equals 12 residues. The CDR3: CAWNRAGNTIYF. In nucleotides, the CDR3 is TGTGCCTGGAACAGGGCTGGAAACACCATATATTTT.

This sequence joins TRBV7-3 and TRBJ2-7, with a tentative D call TRBD2 (5 bases). This CDR3 is built from 14 residues. V was pared by 5 bases and J by 7 bases, with 18 bases between. The germline V gene encodes CDR1 SGHTA and CDR2 FQGTGA. The CDR3 is CASSVNPGYREQYF. CDR3 coding DNA: TGTGCCAGCAGCGTAAATCCGGGGTATCGGGAGCAGTACTTC.

This clone was picked up a small number of times. The chain has TRBV4-1 and TRBJ1-4; possibly TRBD1 for D (5 bases). V lost 1 base, J lost 3 bases, and 6 bases lay in between. Germline V gene lookup returns CDR1 MGHRA and CDR2 YSYEKL. The CDR3 consists of 14 residues. DNA for the CDR3: TGCGCCAGCAGCCAAGGACAGTCTAATGAAAAACTGTTTTTT. As protein: CASSQGQSNEKLFF.

A note on this clone: At one end the junction does not follow the germline gene, possibly because of a read error. This chain joins TRBV18 and TRBJ1-2; no definite D call. This CDR3 comprises 13 residues. CDR1 is KGHSH, CDR2 LQKENI, per germline. This CDR3 is CASSAPPLYGYTF. The CDR3 DNA reads as TGTGCCAGCTCAGCACCGCCACTATATGGCTACACCTTC.

To note about this clone: An end of the junction differs from the germline gene, which may be a read error. The same CDR3 is also encoded by other DNA sequences in this sample. The V gene is TRBV7-2, the J gene TRBJ2-6, with D hard to call. The CDR3 has 16 amino acids. From germline, CDR1 is SGHTA and CDR2 FQGNSA. CDR3 coding DNA: TGTGCCAGCAGCTTAGTGTGGAGCTCTGGAGCCAACGTCCTGACTTTC. This gives the protein CASSLVWSSGANVLTF.

V and J are TRBV7-6 and TRBJ1-3, with D perhaps matching TRBD1 (5 bases). With 3 bases removed from V and 3 bases from J, the gap between germline ends came to 12 bases. The CDR3 is 15 residues long. Germline V gives CDR1 SGHVS, CDR2 FNYEAQ. The CDR3 loop is CASSLRRGIGNTIYF. The CDR3 DNA is TGTGCCAGCAGCTTGAGGCGGGGGATTGGAAACACCATATATTTT.

J is TRBJ2-6 and V is TRBV5-4; D remains unclear. This CDR3 comprises 14 residues. Trimming cost V 3 bases and J 1 base, with 5 bases left between them. CDR1 and CDR2 from the germline V gene are SGHNT and YYREEE (reference sequence). Here the CDR3 reads CASSSVSGANVLTF. CDR3 coding DNA: TGTGCCAGCAGCTCTGTATCTGGGGCCAACGTCCTGACTTTC.

The chain couples TRBV4-2 to TRBJ2-4; no clear D gene. Germline values: CDR1 LGHNA, CDR2 YNFKEQ. V lost 9 bases to trimming and J lost 4 bases, with 16 bases between them. The CDR3 is made up of 14 amino acids. The CDR3 loop reads CASRPSSGKNIQYF. The DNA for the CDR3 is TGTGCCAGTAGACCTTCAAGTGGGAAAAACATTCAGTACTTC.

Regarding this clone: Germline and junction disagree at one end, which may indicate a read error. The chain uses TRBV7-7 and TRBJ2-7, with a tentative D call TRBD2 (5 bases). The germline gives CDR1 SSHAT, CDR2 FNYEAQ (reference sequence). The CDR3 loop spans 13 amino acids. CDR3 residues: CASSQDSGLEQYF. The CDR3 DNA follows: TGTGCTAGCAGCCAGGACTCTGGGCTCGAGCAGTACTTC.

The V call is TRBV11-2, the J call TRBJ2-7, with 9 bases matching TRBD2. V lost 4 bases to trimming and J lost 2 bases; unmatched junction nucleotides: 6. The CDR3 has 15 amino acids. Germline CDR1 and CDR2: SGHAT and FQNNGV. This CDR3 reads CASSSLAGRAYEQYF. The CDR3 DNA reads TGTGCCAGCAGCTCACTAGCGGGCAGGGCCTACGAGCAGTACTTC.

V usage is TRBV28 and J usage is TRBJ2-7, with D possibly TRBD2 on 5 matching bases. From germline, CDR1 is MDHEN and CDR2 SYDVKM. The CDR3 has 12 residues. The germline V and J ends were trimmed by 6 bases and 6 bases, with 12 bases remaining between them. The CDR3 region is CASSPPLGEQYF. The CDR3 DNA sequence: TGTGCCAGCAGCCCCCCACTAGGCGAGCAGTACTTC.

The chain uses TRBV5-1 and TRBJ1-2, with TRBD1 matching 7 bases. Germline assignment: CDR1 SGHRS and CDR2 YFSETQ. The CDR3 covers 15 residues. V was pared by 4 bases and J by 1 base, with 7 bases of the junction left unmatched. The chain's CDR3 is CASSNRDSHNYGYTF. In DNA form, the CDR3 reads TGCGCCAGCAGCAACCGGGACAGCCATAACTATGGCTACACCTTC.

V usage is TRBV6-1 and J usage is TRBJ2-2, with 8 bases that match TRBD2. The V gene's germline CDR1 is MNHNS and CDR2 SASEGT. This CDR3 is 14 amino acids long. V shed 8 bases, J shed 7 bases, and the junction held 9 bases outside the gene matches. The CDR3 bases are TGTGCCAGCCACAAGACTAGCGAAGGCGGGGAGCTGTTTTTT. Its protein product is CASHKTSEGGELFF.

DNA for the CDR3: TGTGCCAGCTCACCTGTTTTCGGTGAAAAACTGTTTTTT. As protein: CASSPVFGEKLFF. The chain links TRBV18 to TRBJ1-4; D gene unclear. The CDR3 spans 13 residues. V shed 3 bases and J shed 7 bases, with 9 bases lying between them. Germline lookup yields CDR1 KGHSH and CDR2 LQKENI.

The V and J genes are TRBV28 and TRBJ2-2; TRBD2 might be the D (6 bases). Germline V lookup: CDR1 MDHEN, CDR2 SYDVKM. This CDR3 contains 15 residues. The V gene lost 3 bases and the J gene lost 5 bases, with 13 bases spanning the gap. This CDR3 reads CASSLTGVGTGELFF. The CDR3 coding sequence is TGTGCCAGCAGTTTGACGGGAGTAGGGACCGGGGAGCTGTTTTTT.

The gene calls are TRBV18 and TRBJ1-1; TRBD1 agrees at 10 bases. CDR1 is KGHSH and CDR2 is LQKENI in the germline V gene. This CDR3 comprises 12 residues. V shed 3 bases, J shed 10 bases, and the junction held 2 bases outside the gene matches. The CDR3 coding sequence is TGTGCCAGCTCACCGGGACAGGGGAGAGCTTTCTTT. Its protein product is CASSPGQGRAFF.

The chain recombines TRBV5-4 with TRBJ2-1; 12 nucleotides align to TRBD2. The length of the CDR3 is 15 residues. J gave up 10 bases and V 4 bases, and 9 bases lay outside the gene matches. Germline V gene data show CDR1 as SGHNT and CDR2 as YYREEE (reference sequence). DNA for the CDR3: TGTGCCAGCAGCACCCGACTAGCGGGAGATGAGGAGCAGTTCTTC. The encoded protein is CASSTRLAGDEEQFF.

This clone turned up a few times. The V gene is TRBV28, the J gene TRBJ1-5, with D perhaps matching TRBD1 (5 bases). Between the trimmed V and J ends, which lost 5 bases and 6 bases, there was a span of 11 bases. CDR1 is MDHEN and CDR2 is SYDVKM in the germline V gene. This CDR3 contains 13 residues. The CDR3 is CASSHPGGQPQHF. The CDR3 region has the DNA TGTGCCAGCAGTCACCCGGGGGGTCAGCCCCAGCATTTT. The full variable domain, rest sourced from reference TRBV28 and TRBJ1-5, is DVKVTQSSRYLVKRTGEKVFLECVQDMDHENMFWYRQDPGLGLRLIYFSYDVKMKEKGDIPEGYSVSREKKERFSLILESASTNQTSMYLCASSHPGGQPQHFGDGTRLSIL.

The chain uses TRBV5-1 and TRBJ2-1; TRBD2 matches at 12 bases. Germline lookup yields CDR1 SGHRS and CDR2 YFSETQ. The J segment lost 5 bases and the V segment lost 5 bases, leaving 2 bases of the junction unmatched. The CDR3 is made up of 14 amino acids. The CDR3 region has the DNA TGCGCCAGCAGGCGACTAGCGGGAGACAATGAGCAGTTCTTC. Its protein product is CASRRLAGDNEQFF.

CDR3 in DNA: TGTGCCAGCAGGCTGGATGCAGTCGACTACGAGCAGTACTTC. It yields the protein CASRLDAVDYEQYF. The V gene is TRBV5-4, the J gene TRBJ2-7; unclear D gene. V lost 5 bases and J lost 3, with 15 bases in between. CDR1 and CDR2 from the germline V gene are SGHNT and YYREEE (reference sequence). This CDR3 spans 14 amino acids.

This clone has only a few counts. The V gene is TRBV7-3, the J gene TRBJ2-2; D could derive from TRBD1 or TRBD2 (6 bases each). Germline V gene data show CDR1 as SGHTA and CDR2 as FQGTGA. V lost 3 bases, J lost 5 bases, and 10 bases lay in between. The CDR3 covers 14 residues. The CDR3 DNA reads as TGTGCCAGCAGCTTGGGGGGCGAGACCGGGGAGCTGTTTTTT. Translation gives CASSLGGETGELFF.

The chain combines TRBV2 with TRBJ1-4, with 7 positions matching TRBD1. Unmatched junction bases numbered 14, after V lost 6 bases and J lost 13 bases. CDR1 and CDR2 from the germline V gene are SNHLY and FYNNEI. The CDR3 spans 14 residues. DNA of the CDR3: TGTGCCAGCAGCCGGGACAGTGGTGTTTATAGACTGTTTTTT. Translation gives CASSRDSGVYRLFF. Filled out from reference TRBV2 and TRBJ1-4, the complete variable domain reads EPEVTQTPSHQVTQMGQEVILRCVPISNHLYFYWYRQILGQKVEFLVSFYNNEISEKSEIFDDQFSVERPDGSNFTLKIRSTKLEDSAMYFCASSRDSGVYRLFFGSGTQLSVL.

This clone was seen once. The chain combines TRBV5-8 with TRBJ2-3; 8 nucleotides match TRBD1. The germline gives CDR1 SGHTS, CDR2 YDEGEE. V trimming: 4 bases; J trimming: 2 bases; junction bases outside the gene matches: 6. The CDR3 has 15 amino acids. CDR3 DNA sequence: TGTGCCAGCAGCAGAACAGGGGGATTCACAGATACGCAGTATTTT. It translates to CASSRTGGFTDTQYF. The complete variable domain, with remaining parts taken from reference TRBV5-8 and TRBJ2-3, reads EAGVTQSPTHLIKTRGQQATLRCSPISGHTSVYWYQQALGLGLQFLLWYDEGEERNRGNFPPRFSGRQFPNYSSELNVNALELEDSALYLCASSRTGGFTDTQYFGPGTRLTVL.

The genes are TRBV9 and TRBJ1-2, with D uncertain. The CDR3 sequence is 11 residues long. Trimming pared 0 bases from V and 7 bases from J, leaving 4 bases between. CDR1 and CDR2 from the germline V gene are SGDLS and YYNGEE. The CDR3 spells CASSVVSGYTF. The CDR3 DNA sequence: TGTGCCAGCAGCGTAGTTTCTGGCTACACCTTC. The full variable domain, rest sourced from reference TRBV9 and TRBJ1-2, is DSGVTQTPKHLITATGQRVTLRCSPRSGDLSVYWYQQSLDQGLQFLIQYYNGEERAKGNILERFSAQQFPDLHSELNLSSLELGDSALYFCASSVVSGYTFGSGTRLTVV.